The rows below give T cell receptor beta chains drawn from one sample of a study of T-cell reconstitution after alpha-beta-depleted transplantation in children. Each CDR3 protein gets one entry after TCRdb re-called the PCR reads with MiXCR. The sample lists hundreds of thousands of distinct CDR3 sequences; under 20% were seen once. The sequences come from PBMCs, mostly from graft donor cells, collected 360 days after TCRalphabeta/CD19-depleted stem cell transplant. These receptors were collected from a boy under two years old who had a stem cell transplant for Wiskott-Aldrich syndrome, so the T cells may come from the graft donor. CDR3s include the opening cysteine and the closing phenylalanine or tryptophan. D genes are given only for firm matches. Size is stated for part of the rows, as once, few or many counts, or as a class when the clone is expanded.

.,TRBV7-9,TRBJ2-5,once,TGTGCCAGCAGCTCACTGACTTTACAAGAGACCCAGTACTTC,CASSSLTLQETQYF
.,TRBV10-1,TRBJ2-7,few,TGCGCCAGCACCCGGGGCCCCTCCTACGAGCAGTACTTC,CASTRGPSYEQYF
TRBD1,TRBV10-2,TRBJ1-6,few,TGCGCCAGCAGTGAGTTTATAACAGGGGTAATTGATTCACCCCTCCACTTT,CASSEFITGVIDSPLHF
.,TRBV7-9,TRBJ2-7,few,TGTGCCAGCAGTCCGCCGACTCCTGGCTACGAGCAGTACTTC,CASSPPTPGYEQYF
TRBD2,TRBV5-5,TRBJ2-1,many,TGTGCCAGCAGCCCGATACCTAGCGGAGAGTACAATGAGCAGTTCTTC,CASSPIPSGEYNEQFF
TRBD2,TRBV3-1,TRBJ2-7,few,TGTGCCAGCAGCCAAGAGACGGTGAGCGGGAGTTTCTACGAGCAGTACTTC,CASSQETVSGSFYEQYF
TRBD2,TRBV12-3/TRBV12-4,TRBJ2-1,.,TGTGCCAGCAGTTCGACCGGGGGACTAGCGTTTGAGCAGTTCTTC,CASSSTGGLAFEQFF
.,TRBV12-3/TRBV12-4,TRBJ2-5,few,TGTGCCAGCAGTTACCGGGACAAACAAGAGACCCAGTACTTC,CASSYRDKQETQYF
TRBD1,TRBV28,TRBJ1-2,.,TGTGCCAGCATCAGACCGGGACAGAACTCCTATGGCTACACCTTC,CASIRPGQNSYGYTF
.,TRBV20-1,TRBJ2-7,.,TGCAGTGCTATGGGGTCCCCCGACGAGCAGTACTTC,CSAMGSPDEQYF
.,TRBV3-1,TRBJ1-5,.,TGTGCCAGCAGCCGTGAACAGGGCTATCAGCCCCAGCATTTT,CASSREQGYQPQHF
TRBD2,TRBV11-2,TRBJ2-7,.,TGTGCCAGCAGCTTAGAAGGACTAGCGGGAAGTCCCTACGAGCAGTACTTC,CASSLEGLAGSPYEQYF
.,TRBV9,TRBJ2-1,many,TGTGCCAGCAGCGAGGGGGACCTACATGAGCAGTTCTTC,CASSEGDLHEQFF
.,TRBV5-1,TRBJ2-2,few,TGCGCCAGCAGCTTGCAATTGGGGATGAACACCGGGGAGCTGTTTTTT,CASSLQLGMNTGELFF
.,TRBV2,TRBJ1-3,few,TGTGCCAGCAGTGAAGGGTACGGGGGCTACTCTGGAAACACCATATATTTT,CASSEGYGGYSGNTIYF
TRBD2,TRBV7-2,TRBJ2-7,few,TGTGCCAGCAGCGCCCAAAGACTAGCGGGAGTCTACGAGCAGTACTTC,CASSAQRLAGVYEQYF
TRBD2,TRBV11-2,TRBJ2-7,.,TGTGCCAGCAGCTTAGAGACCGGACTAGCGGGAGTCGAGCAGTACTTC,CASSLETGLAGVEQYF
.,TRBV5-1,TRBJ2-6,.,TGCGCCAGCAGCTTGGAGACAGGAACTGGGGCCAACGTCCTGACTTTC,CASSLETGTGANVLTF
TRBD1,TRBV7-8,TRBJ2-5,.,TGTGCCAGCAGCTTAGCATGGGAAAGGGGGCGGCAAGAGACCCAGTACTTC,CASSLAWERGRQETQYF
.,TRBV12-3/TRBV12-4,TRBJ1-5,few,TGTGCCAGCAGTGTAGGGGTTCAGCCCCAGCATTTT,CASSVGVQPQHF
TRBD2,TRBV6-5,TRBJ2-3,.,TGTGCCAGCAGTTACACTAGACTAGCGGCTAGCACAGATACGCAGTATTTT,CASSYTRLAASTDTQYF
.,TRBV7-8,TRBJ2-1,few,TGTGCCAGCAGCTTAAAGAGGAATGCCCCCTCCTACAATGAGCAGTTCTTC,CASSLKRNAPSYNEQFF
TRBD2,TRBV20-1,TRBJ2-1,few,TGCAGTGCTAGAGATCCCGGGACTAGCAATGAGCAGTTCTTC,CSARDPGTSNEQFF
TRBD1,TRBV20-1,TRBJ1-1,.,TGCAGTGCTAGAAGGACAGGGACGAACACTGAAGCTTTCTTT,CSARRTGTNTEAFF
.,TRBV5-1,TRBJ2-3,.,TGCGCCAGCAGCTCGCGAGTAGGGGCAGATACGCAGTATTTT,CASSSRVGADTQYF
.,TRBV11-2,TRBJ1-4,few,TGTGCCAGCAGCTTAGGAGGCTGGAGAGGTGAAAAACTGTTTTTT,CASSLGGWRGEKLFF
.,TRBV11-2,TRBJ2-4,.,TGTGCCAGCAGCCGGACAGAAGGGTGGAAAAACATTCAGTACTTC,CASSRTEGWKNIQYF
.,TRBV7-7,TRBJ2-5,.,TGTGCCAGCAGCTTCTTGGGGGGCATTCGTGGGCAAGAGACCCAGTACTTC,CASSFLGGIRGQETQYF
TRBD1,TRBV20-1,TRBJ2-1,.,TGCAGTGCTTCACCGGGACAGGCCTACAATGAGCAGTTCTTC,CSASPGQAYNEQFF
.,TRBV4-3,TRBJ2-7,.,TGCGCCAGCAGCCAAGAATGGGGCCAGAGCCAGTACTTC,CASSQEWGQSQYF
.,TRBV7-9,TRBJ1-2,few,TGTGCCAGCAGCCGATCGGACAGAGGCTACACCTTC,CASSRSDRGYTF
TRBD2,TRBV12-3/TRBV12-4,TRBJ2-7,.,TGTGCCAGCACAAGGCTAGCGGGAGGGCCGCTCAGCGAGCAGTACTTC,CASTRLAGGPLSEQYF
.,TRBV9,TRBJ2-7,few,TGTGCCAGCAGCGTAGACTCCTCCTACGAGCAGTACTTC,CASSVDSSYEQYF
TRBD1,TRBV6-1,TRBJ2-2,few,TGTGCCAGCTATCTTTGGAGGGGACAGGGGGCTACAGGCGGGGAGCTGTTTTTT,CASYLWRGQGATGGELFF
.,TRBV29-1,TRBJ1-2,few,TGCAGCGTTGGACAGTCAGAGTATGGCTACACCTTC,CSVGQSEYGYTF
.,TRBV7-9,TRBJ2-1,few,TGTGCCAGCAGCTTAGAGGCTAATGAGCAGTTCTTC,CASSLEANEQFF
TRBD1,TRBV5-1,TRBJ2-7,few,TGCGCCAGCAGCTTGGGGACAGGGATATCCTACGAGCAGTACTTC,CASSLGTGISYEQYF
.,TRBV7-9,TRBJ1-1,few,TGTGCCAGCAGCCCCGGATGGAACACTGAAGCTTTCTTT,CASSPGWNTEAFF
.,TRBV20-1,TRBJ2-1,many,TGCAGTGCTAGAACGGGAGCGCAGTTCTTC,CSARTGAQFF
.,TRBV6-1,TRBJ2-7,.,TGTGCCAGCAGAGAGAAGGAGGGGGTCTACGAGCAGTACTTC,CASREKEGVYEQYF
.,TRBV12-3/TRBV12-4,TRBJ2-7,few,TGTGCCAGCAGTTTAGTAGGGATCCACGAGCAGTACTTC,CASSLVGIHEQYF
TRBD2,TRBV29-1,TRBJ2-1,few,TGCAGCGTGCGTACTAGCGGTGAGCAGTTCTTC,CSVRTSGEQFF
.,TRBV24-1,TRBJ2-3,.,TGTGCCACCAGTGATCGTACCCAGGGGCCGGGAGATACGCAGTATTTT,CATSDRTQGPGDTQYF
.,TRBV9,TRBJ2-2,.,TGTGCCAGCAGCGTAGTTGGGGTCGACGGGGAGCTGTTTTTT,CASSVVGVDGELFF
TRBD1,TRBV15,TRBJ1-2,few,TGTGCCACCAGCCGGACAGGGGCGGGCTATGGCTACACCTTC,CATSRTGAGYGYTF
.,TRBV11-2,TRBJ2-1,few,TGTGCCAGCAGCTTCTTACTAGTCTGGCCCTACAATGAGCAGTTCTTC,CASSFLLVWPYNEQFF
.,TRBV28,TRBJ2-2,many,TGTGGATCACAGAACACCGGGGAGCTGTTTTTT,CGSQNTGELFF
TRBD1,TRBV7-2,TRBJ2-3,few,TGTGCCAGCAGCTACCAGGGGGCAGATACGCAGTATTTT,CASSYQGADTQYF
.,TRBV7-8,TRBJ2-5,few,TGTGCCACTTCCCGGTACCAAGAGACCCAGTACTTC,CATSRYQETQYF
.,TRBV29-1,TRBJ2-5,few,TGCAGCGTTGTCCTCATTCCACAGGAGACCCAGTACTTC,CSVVLIPQETQYF
TRBD2,TRBV7-7,TRBJ2-1,.,TGTGCCAGCAGCTTAGGGGTCCTCGCGGGGGGGCGAAATGAGCAGTTCTTC,CASSLGVLAGGRNEQFF
.,TRBV11-2,TRBJ2-7,.,TGTGCCAGCAGCCCTCAGGGACGGGGATACGAGCAGTACTTC,CASSPQGRGYEQYF
.,TRBV6-1,TRBJ2-2,few,TGTGCCAGCAGGCAACAGGGAGTGGACACCGGGGAGCTGTTTTTT,CASRQQGVDTGELFF
.,TRBV28,TRBJ1-1,few,TGTGCCAGCAGTTTAGATATGGTCAGTCTTAACACTGAAGCTTTCTTT,CASSLDMVSLNTEAFF
TRBD1,TRBV20-1,TRBJ2-7,few,TGCAGTGCTGTGACGACAGGGCGGCAGTACTTC,CSAVTTGRQYF
.,TRBV29-1,TRBJ2-2,few,TGCAGCGTCTATCAGTTAGGCGGGGAGCTGTTTTTT,CSVYQLGGELFF
TRBD1,TRBV28,TRBJ1-2,.,TGTGCCAGCAGTCTTCCCCGACAGGGGGTTAACTATGGCTACACCTTC,CASSLPRQGVNYGYTF
TRBD1,TRBV27,TRBJ2-6,.,TGTGCCAGCAAGACAGGGGGCGCTGGGGCCAACGTCCTGACTTTC,CASKTGGAGANVLTF